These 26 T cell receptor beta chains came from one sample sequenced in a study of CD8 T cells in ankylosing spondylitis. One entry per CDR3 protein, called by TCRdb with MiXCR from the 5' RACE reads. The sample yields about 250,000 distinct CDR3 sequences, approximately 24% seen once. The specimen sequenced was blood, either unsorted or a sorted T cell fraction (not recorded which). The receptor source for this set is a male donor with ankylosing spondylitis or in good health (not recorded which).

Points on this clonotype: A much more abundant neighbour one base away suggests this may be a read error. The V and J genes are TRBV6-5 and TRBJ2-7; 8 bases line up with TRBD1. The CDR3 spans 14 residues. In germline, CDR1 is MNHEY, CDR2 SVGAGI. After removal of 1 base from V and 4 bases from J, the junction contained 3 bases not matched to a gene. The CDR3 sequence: CASSYFQGAYEQYF. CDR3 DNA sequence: TGTGCCAGCAGTTACTTTCAGGGGGCTTACGAGCAGTACTTC.

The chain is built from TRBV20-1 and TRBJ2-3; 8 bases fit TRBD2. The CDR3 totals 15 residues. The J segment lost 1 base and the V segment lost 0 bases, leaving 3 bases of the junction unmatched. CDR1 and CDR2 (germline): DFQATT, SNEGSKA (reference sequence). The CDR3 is CSARDRGGGTDTQYF. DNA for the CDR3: TGCAGTGCTAGAGACCGGGGGGGCGGCACAGATACGCAGTATTTT.

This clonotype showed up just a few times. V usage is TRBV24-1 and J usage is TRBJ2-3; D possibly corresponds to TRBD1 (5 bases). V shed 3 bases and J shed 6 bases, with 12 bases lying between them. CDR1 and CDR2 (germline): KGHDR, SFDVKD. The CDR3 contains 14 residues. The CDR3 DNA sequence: TGTGCCACCAGTGATGATCAGGGTAGCGATACGCAGTATTTT. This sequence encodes CATSDDQGSDTQYF.

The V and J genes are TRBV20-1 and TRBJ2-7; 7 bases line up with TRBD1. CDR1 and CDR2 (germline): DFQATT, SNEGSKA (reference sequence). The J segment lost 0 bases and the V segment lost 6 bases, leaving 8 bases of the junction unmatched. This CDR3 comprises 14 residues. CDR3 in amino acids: CSAEGQPGSYEQYF. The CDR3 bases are TGCAGTGCCGAGGGACAGCCCGGCTCCTACGAGCAGTACTTC.

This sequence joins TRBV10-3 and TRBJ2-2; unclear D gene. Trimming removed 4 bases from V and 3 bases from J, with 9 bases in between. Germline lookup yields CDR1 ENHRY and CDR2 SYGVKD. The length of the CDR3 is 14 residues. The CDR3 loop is CAISADGYTGELFF. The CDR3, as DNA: TGTGCCATCAGTGCCGACGGATACACCGGGGAGCTGTTTTTT.

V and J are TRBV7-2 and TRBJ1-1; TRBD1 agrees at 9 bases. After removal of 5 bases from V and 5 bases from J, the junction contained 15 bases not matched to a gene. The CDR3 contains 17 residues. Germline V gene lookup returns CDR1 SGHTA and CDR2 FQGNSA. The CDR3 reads CASSPPRIWDRATEAFF. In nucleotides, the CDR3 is TGTGCCAGCAGCCCGCCCCGTATATGGGACAGGGCGACTGAAGCTTTCTTT.

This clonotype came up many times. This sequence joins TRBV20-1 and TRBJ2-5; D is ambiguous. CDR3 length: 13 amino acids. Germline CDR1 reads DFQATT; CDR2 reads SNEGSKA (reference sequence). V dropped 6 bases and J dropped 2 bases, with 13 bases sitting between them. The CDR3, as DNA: TGCAGTGCCGTGGACCCCTTTCAAGAGACCCAGTACTTC. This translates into CSAVDPFQETQYF.

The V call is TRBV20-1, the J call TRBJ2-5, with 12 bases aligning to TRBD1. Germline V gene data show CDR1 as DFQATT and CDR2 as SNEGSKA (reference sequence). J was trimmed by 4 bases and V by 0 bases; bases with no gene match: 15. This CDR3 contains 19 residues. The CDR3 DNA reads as TGCAGTGCTAGAGATCCATCGGGACAGGGGGCGCTCGGGCGAGAGACCCAGTACTTC. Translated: CSARDPSGQGALGRETQYF.

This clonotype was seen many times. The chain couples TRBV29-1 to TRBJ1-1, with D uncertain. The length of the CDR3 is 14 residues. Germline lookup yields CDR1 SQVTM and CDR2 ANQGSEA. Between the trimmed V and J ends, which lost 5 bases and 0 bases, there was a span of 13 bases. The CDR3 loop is CSVPWTGVNTEAFF. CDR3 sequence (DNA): TGCAGCGTTCCCTGGACGGGAGTGAACACTGAAGCTTTCTTT. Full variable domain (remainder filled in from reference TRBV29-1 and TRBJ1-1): SAVISQKPSRDICQRGTSLTIQCQVDSQVTMMFWYRQQPGQSLTLIATANQGSEATYESGFVIDKFPISRPNLTFSTLTVSNMSPEDSSIYLCSVPWTGVNTEAFFGQGTRLTVV.

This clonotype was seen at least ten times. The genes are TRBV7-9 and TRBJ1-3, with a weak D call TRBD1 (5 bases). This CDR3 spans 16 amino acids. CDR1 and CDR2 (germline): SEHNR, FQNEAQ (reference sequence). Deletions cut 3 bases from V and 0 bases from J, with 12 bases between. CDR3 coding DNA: TGTGCCAGCAGCTTTCGGGACGTCCACTCTGGAAACACCATATATTTT. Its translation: CASSFRDVHSGNTIYF.

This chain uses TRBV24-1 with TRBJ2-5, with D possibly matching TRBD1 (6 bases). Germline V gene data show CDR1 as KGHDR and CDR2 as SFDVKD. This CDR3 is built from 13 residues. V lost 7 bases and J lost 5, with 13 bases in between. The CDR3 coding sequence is TGTGCCACCAGAGGCAGGGGTGACGAGACCCAGTACTTC. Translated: CATRGRGDETQYF.

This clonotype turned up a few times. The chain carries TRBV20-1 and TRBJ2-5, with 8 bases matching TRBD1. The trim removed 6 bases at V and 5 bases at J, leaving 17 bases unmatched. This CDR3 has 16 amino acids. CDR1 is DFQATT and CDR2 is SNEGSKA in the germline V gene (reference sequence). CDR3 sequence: CSAAGDRMGSGETQYF. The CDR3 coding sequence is TGCAGTGCCGCAGGGGACAGGATGGGTAGTGGTGAGACCCAGTACTTC.

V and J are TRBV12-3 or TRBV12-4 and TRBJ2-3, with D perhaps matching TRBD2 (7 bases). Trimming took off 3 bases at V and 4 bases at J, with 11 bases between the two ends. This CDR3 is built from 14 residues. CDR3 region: CASSLGGRADTQYF. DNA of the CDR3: TGTGCCAGCAGTTTGGGGGGGCGTGCAGATACGCAGTATTTT.

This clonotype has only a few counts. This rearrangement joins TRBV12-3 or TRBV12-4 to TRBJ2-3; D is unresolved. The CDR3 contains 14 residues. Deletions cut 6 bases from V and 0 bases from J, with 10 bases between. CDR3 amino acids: CASSYTSSTDTQYF. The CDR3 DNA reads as TGTGCCAGCAGCTACACGAGTAGCACAGATACGCAGTATTTT.

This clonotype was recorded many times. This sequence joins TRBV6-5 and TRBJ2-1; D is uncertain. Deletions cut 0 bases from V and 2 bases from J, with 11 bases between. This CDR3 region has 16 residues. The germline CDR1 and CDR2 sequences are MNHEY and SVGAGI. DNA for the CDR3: TGTGCCAGCAGTTACTCGATTGTTGGCCCCTACAATGAGCAGTTCTTC. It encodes CASSYSIVGPYNEQFF.

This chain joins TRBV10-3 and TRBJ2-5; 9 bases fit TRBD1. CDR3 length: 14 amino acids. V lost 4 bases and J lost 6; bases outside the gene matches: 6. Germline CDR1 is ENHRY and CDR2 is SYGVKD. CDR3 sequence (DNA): TGTGCCATCAGTGGGGGGACAGGGAGGAAGACCCAGTACTTC. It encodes CAISGGTGRKTQYF.

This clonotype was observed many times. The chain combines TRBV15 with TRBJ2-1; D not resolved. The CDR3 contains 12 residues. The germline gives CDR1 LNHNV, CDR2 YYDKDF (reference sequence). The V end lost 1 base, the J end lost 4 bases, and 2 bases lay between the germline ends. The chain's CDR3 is CATSRGYNEQFF. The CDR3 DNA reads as TGTGCCACCAGCAGAGGATACAATGAGCAGTTCTTC.

The CDR3 DNA sequence: TGTGCCAGCAGCCCGAGGGCAGATAACCTCTACAATGAGCAGTTCTTC. Translating it yields CASSPRADNLYNEQFF. V is TRBV5-5 and J is TRBJ2-1; a possible D gene is TRBD2 (5 bases). Between the trimmed V and J ends, which lost 4 bases and 3 bases, there was a span of 17 bases. The length of the CDR3 is 16 residues. Germline CDR1 SGHKS, CDR2 YYEKEE (reference sequence).

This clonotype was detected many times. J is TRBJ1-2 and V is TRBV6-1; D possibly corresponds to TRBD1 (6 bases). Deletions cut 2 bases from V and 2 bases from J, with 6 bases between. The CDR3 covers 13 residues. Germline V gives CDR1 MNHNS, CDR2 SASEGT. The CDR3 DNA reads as TGTGCCAGCAGTGAACAGGGGAACTATGGCTACACCTTC. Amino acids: CASSEQGNYGYTF.

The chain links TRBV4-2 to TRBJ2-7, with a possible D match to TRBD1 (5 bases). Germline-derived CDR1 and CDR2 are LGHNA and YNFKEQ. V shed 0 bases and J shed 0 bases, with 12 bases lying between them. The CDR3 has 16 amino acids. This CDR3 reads CASSQEWQGSSYEQYF. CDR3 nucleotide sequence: TGTGCCAGCAGCCAAGAGTGGCAGGGTAGCTCCTACGAGCAGTACTTC.

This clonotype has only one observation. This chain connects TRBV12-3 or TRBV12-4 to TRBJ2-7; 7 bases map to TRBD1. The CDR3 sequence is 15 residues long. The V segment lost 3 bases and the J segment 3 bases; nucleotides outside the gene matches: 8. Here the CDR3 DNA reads TGTGCCAGCAGTTTCGGCCGGACAGGCGTCTACGAGCAGTACTTC. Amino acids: CASSFGRTGVYEQYF.

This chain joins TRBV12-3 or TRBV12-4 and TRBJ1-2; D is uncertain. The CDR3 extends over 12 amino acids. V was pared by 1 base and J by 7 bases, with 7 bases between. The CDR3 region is CASSLDWSGYTF. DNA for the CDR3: TGTGCCAGCAGTTTAGATTGGAGTGGCTACACCTTC.

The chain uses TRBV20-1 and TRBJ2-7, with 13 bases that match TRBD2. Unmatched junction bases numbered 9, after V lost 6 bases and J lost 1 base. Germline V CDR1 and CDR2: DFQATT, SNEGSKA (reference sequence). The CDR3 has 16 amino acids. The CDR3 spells CSANPLAGGRSYEQYF. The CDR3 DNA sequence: TGCAGTGCAAACCCACTAGCGGGGGGGCGGTCCTACGAGCAGTACTTC.

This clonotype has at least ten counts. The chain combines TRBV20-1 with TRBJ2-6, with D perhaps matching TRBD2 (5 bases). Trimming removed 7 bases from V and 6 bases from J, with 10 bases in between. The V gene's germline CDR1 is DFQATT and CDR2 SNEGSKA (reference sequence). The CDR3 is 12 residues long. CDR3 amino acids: CSVTSPANVLTF. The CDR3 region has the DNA TGCAGTGTTACTAGTCCGGCCAACGTCCTGACTTTC.

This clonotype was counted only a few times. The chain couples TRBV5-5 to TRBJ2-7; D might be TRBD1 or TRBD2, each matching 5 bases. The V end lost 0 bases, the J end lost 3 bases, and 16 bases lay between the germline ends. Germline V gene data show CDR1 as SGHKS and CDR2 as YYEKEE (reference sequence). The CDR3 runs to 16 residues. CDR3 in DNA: TGTGCCAGCAGCTTGGCCTGGGGGAGAACCCACTACGAGCAGTACTTC. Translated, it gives CASSLAWGRTHYEQYF.

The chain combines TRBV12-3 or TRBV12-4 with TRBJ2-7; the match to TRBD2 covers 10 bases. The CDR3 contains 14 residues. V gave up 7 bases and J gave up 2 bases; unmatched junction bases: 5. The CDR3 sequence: CASMVAGGAYEQYF. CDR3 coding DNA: TGTGCCAGCATGGTAGCGGGGGGAGCCTACGAGCAGTACTTC.